This paragraph covers one T cell receptor beta chain sequence. This clonotype was counted ten times or more. Its antigen is unknown. Base quality data are lacking; no much larger clone is found one base away. Library preparation used multiplex PCR. TCRdb names Illumina HiSeq 4000 as the instrument used. To build TCR beta libraries, CDR3 regions were amplified by Arm-PCR using iRepertoire HTBI primers. Gel purification was performed on PCR products prior to sequencing. The published analysis was carried out like this. Across samples, approximately 68 TRBV and roughly 13 TRBJ segments were identified and used for gene usage analysis of CDR3 amino acid clonotypes. COPE and FqMerger were used to merge the filtered high-quality paired reads into contigs. BLAST was used to align contigs to IMGT TRBV, TRBD and TRBJ reference genes, and CDR3 was defined according to IMGT. Clonotypes above 0.1% frequency were classified as highly expanded clones. Shannon entropy served as the measure of repertoire diversity, while the Gini coefficient captured V-J evenness. A clonotype was considered public if more than one individual shared it. The public reads were quality trimmed at Q25 with fastp and then assembled into clones with MiXCR by TCRdb, keeping productive beta chains. Each record represents a unique CDR3 protein, reported with the most common genes and DNA among its rows. TCRdb's processing, not the authors' own work, is the source of the V and J calls. This sample gives about 610,000 distinct CDR3 sequences in total; 15% to 20% of them show up just once. The ten largest clones take up around 12% of the sample.

This record belongs to a study of regulatory T cells in long-lasting Graves disease (dated by TCRdb to the early 2020s). As for the study more broadly: Patients with newly diagnosed Graves' disease had been on antithyroid drugs for under 3 months. The study was registered as a clinical trial and conducted in China. A total of roughly 35 samples underwent TCR sequencing: 13 from persistent and some 20 from newly diagnosed Graves' disease patients. This study used TCR sequencing and RNA sequencing of peripheral blood to compare persistent Graves' disease patients against newly diagnosed Graves' disease patients. The study at large found these results: The small sample size was acknowledged by the authors as a limitation that may reduce accuracy. Lower TCR Shannon entropy and fewer highly expanded clones were observed in persistent Graves' disease patients than in newly diagnosed patients, which suggested clonal expansion. Sequencing and analysis were limited to the TCR beta chain. Only peripheral blood was studied, because thyroid tissue, the primary lesion, was inaccessible. More public clonotypes were shared among persistent patients (more than 2,500) than among newly diagnosed patients (roughly 1,000). Preferential use of TRBV28, TRBJ1-2 and TRBJ2-5 was observed in persistent disease, whereas TRBV20-1 and TRBJ2-1 were favored in newly diagnosed disease.

From the cysteine through the phenylalanine, the CDR3 covers 16 amino acids. Of all the DNA, just the CDR3 is kept, 48 bases in frame from base 1. The germline V gene sets CDR1 to SNHLY and CDR2 to FYNNEI. V lost 3 bases and J lost 7 bases; the stretch between them is 18 bases long. Sample time point, as interpreted from the label and publication: newly diagnosed GD, antithyroid drugs for less than 3 months. RNA was extracted from PBMCs in TRIzol for both TCR sequencing and RNA sequencing. The diagnosis of Graves' disease was made according to American Thyroid Association guidelines. Recruitment of patients was carried out at an endocrinology department in Xi'an, China. From each patient, approximately 10 milliliters of peripheral blood was collected into an EDTA anticoagulant tube. Ficoll Paque Plus density gradient separation was used to isolate PBMCs, and no additional T cell sorting was done. RNA quality was checked with an Agilent 2100 Bioanalyzer and agarose gel, and concentration with a NanoDrop 2000.

These data were also filed under a second study, of T cells in Graves' hyperthyroidism and ophthalmopathy. As the second paper documents: A patient counted as having stable Graves' hyperthyroidism if no progression to ophthalmopathy occurred over 18 months of follow-up. Hyperthyroidism patients were newly diagnosed, had a disease duration of under 2 months, and were aged 18 to 65 years. The study excluded patients with uncontrolled infections, other autoimmune diseases, pregnancy or lactation. Diagnoses were established on the basis of clinical symptoms, serum thyroxine and TRAb, thyroid ultrasound, and orbital computed tomography. The first round of RT-PCR for the TCR CDR3 was performed with the HTBI primer set and the Qiagen OneStep RT-PCR kit. Blood samples also contained most of the expanded thyroid clonotypes (frequency above 0.001), which suggests that blood repertoires may reflect thyroid immune responses. Ophthalmopathy was separated from stable hyperthyroidism by a 13 V-J signature model, with 87.88% sensitivity and 81% to 83% specificity obtained in cross-validation and 80%/75% obtained in testing. In validation, progression to ophthalmopathy was predicted by the model with 70.59% sensitivity and under 85% specificity, a median of around 6.5 months before onset. TCR V-J signatures able to tell the groups apart were searched for in a discovery cohort of 90 to 100 patients, of whom about 40 had Graves' ophthalmopathy and more than 55 had stable Graves' hyperthyroidism. Prospective prediction of ophthalmopathy was tested in an independent validation cohort of 18 to 20 hyperthyroidism patients and 15 to 17 patients who later progressed to ophthalmopathy. The 75 to 100 discovery patients were divided at random into training and test sets in a 7:3 ratio. The study also compared thyroid tissue and blood T-cell repertoires from 6 or 7 Graves' hyperthyroidism patients. Following sampling, methimazole starting at 30 mg daily was given to hyperthyroidism patients, and high-dose intravenous methylprednisolone was given to ophthalmopathy patients. The libraries were constructed in a second round of multiplex PCR and then size-selected and purified. The libraries were sequenced on an Illumina HiSeq2000 using paired-end 100 bp reads. SOAPnuke was used to process the raw data, with reads discarded if the reads contained adapters or uncalled bases, had a mean Phred below 15, or lacked an exact constant-primer or identifier match. COPE v1.2.5 was used to merge high-quality paired reads, and clonotypes were defined as unique nucleotide sequences. MiTCR v1.1 was used to align the clonotypes against IMGT TRBV, TRBD and TRBJ reference segments. Only V-J combinations with frequency above 0.0001, covering 98% to 99.2% of repertoires, were analysed. The TCS score was defined as the ratio of F50 (clonal expansion) to E x V (chaos), calculated using BLOSUM62-based TCRdist between CDR3 peptides within each V-J. Welch's t-statistics and random forest reduced around 550 V-J features to fewer than 15, which were used in a naive Bayes classifier (R e1071). Sample size was not statistically predetermined, and investigators were not blinded to group allocation. According to the paper, TCR Vbeta CDR3 sequencing was carried out on around 140 peripheral blood samples, which came from 40 to 45 ophthalmopathy, approximately 72 hyperthyroidism and approximately 17 progressor patients.

This clonotype was sampled from a man younger than 35 with Graves disease. Donor details come from another sample of the same person, matched by shared clones. Sequencing was performed on peripheral blood mononuclear cells (PBMCs), taken at new diagnosis, from a patient treated with antithyroid drugs. The chain employs TRBV2 and TRBJ2-2, with TRBD2 as a weak D call on 5 bases. The CDR3 is CASSDGLHGVGGELFF. The nucleotides are TGTGCCAGCAGTGATGGACTCCACGGGGTCGGCGGGGAGCTGTTTTTT.